This T cell receptor beta chain was observed in a study of T cell repertoires in cytomegalovirus infection. Background on the study: Public TCR beta signatures provided an indication of both CMV infection and a matching HLA type.

The CDR3 length is 13 residues. CDR1 SQVTM and CDR2 ANQGSEA come from the germline V gene. Trimming removed 4 bases from V and 0 bases from J, with 9 bases in between. A note on this clonotype: Its antigen is not identified.

TCRdb re-called the reads through MiXCR, storing one row per CDR3 protein. The repertoire holds some 700,000 distinct CDR3 sequences, about a third seen once, with under 3.5% in the top ten. Study results and caveats: What dominated the ex vivo response were HLA-C-restricted CMV-specific TCR beta clonotypes. CMV carriers having the relevant HLA were flagged by cumulative public TCR beta family frequency.

This receptor was taken from a human donor in good health (CMV status not recorded). Some clones in this sample may be carry-over from other donors' samples. The V call is TRBV29-1, the J call TRBJ1-1; a weak D match, TRBD1 (6 bases). Sequenced input: PBMCs. CDR3 nucleotides: TGCAGCGTTGTCGGACAGTTGAACACTGAAGCTTTCTTT. This encodes CSVVGQLNTEAFF.